Included here is one TCR beta chain sequence, with context. Its antigen remains unknown. The method was immunoSEQ multiplex PCR; TCRdb's version includes in-frame clones alone and lacks a portion of them. The sample holds about 58,000 clones, 85% to 90% seen once. These data come from a study of OX40 agonist ivuxolimab in advanced cancers. Broader study findings: Antigen targets of the expanded peripheral T cells went undetermined.

The sequence was obtained from an adult with an advanced solid tumor such as melanoma, head and neck, liver or kidney cancer. The specimen comprised CD4+ or CD8+ T cells sorted from blood, sampled in a trial of the OX40 agonist ivuxolimab.

DNA of the CDR3: TGTGCCAGCAGCCGGACAGGGTATATTCAGTACTTC. Translating it yields CASSRTGYIQYF. The chain uses TRBV2 and TRBJ2-7; TRBD1 agrees at 8 bases. V gave up 6 bases and J gave up 10 bases; unmatched junction bases: 8. CDR1 and CDR2 from the germline V gene are SNHLY and FYNNEI. The CDR3 loop spans 12 amino acids.